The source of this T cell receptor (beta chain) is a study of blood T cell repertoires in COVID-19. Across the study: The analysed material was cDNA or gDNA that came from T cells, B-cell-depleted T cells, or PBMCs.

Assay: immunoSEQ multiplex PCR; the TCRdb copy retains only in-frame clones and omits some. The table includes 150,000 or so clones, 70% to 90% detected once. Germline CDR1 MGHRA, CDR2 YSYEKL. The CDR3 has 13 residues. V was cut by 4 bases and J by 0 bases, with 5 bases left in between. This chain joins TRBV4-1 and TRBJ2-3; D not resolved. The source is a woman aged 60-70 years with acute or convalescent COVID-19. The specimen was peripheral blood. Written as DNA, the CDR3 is TGCGCCAGCAGCCCTCAGAGCACAGATACGCAGTATTTT. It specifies CASSPQSTDTQYF.